This record looks at one TCR beta chain sequence and its context. What it binds is unknown. These data originate in a study of T cell responses to AZD1222 COVID-19 vaccine. Study outcomes and limitations: Unmutated regions of variants are reportedly targeted by nearly half of spike-specific TCRs. The sample set comprised mostly white British donors with more females, and clonal diversity was possibly underestimated. There were repertoire samples only from the period after the peak T cell response.

Profiling relied on immunoSEQ multiplex PCR, and the TCRdb table lists in-frame clones only, not all of them. Of 210,000 or so clones detected, 85% to 95% appear once; the ten largest clones hold about 1%. Sample: peripheral blood, taken on day 0 of MenACWY control vaccination. This clonotype originated in an adult in good health.

CDR3: CASSYGQGTGELFF. As DNA, the CDR3 is TGTGCCAGCAGTTACGGACAGGGTACCGGGGAGCTGTTTTTT. V usage is TRBV2 and J usage is TRBJ2-2; 8 bases match TRBD1. From germline, CDR1 is SNHLY and CDR2 FYNNEI. The V and J ends lost 5 bases and 5 bases, in that order; junction bases with no gene match: 4. The CDR3 is 14 residues long.